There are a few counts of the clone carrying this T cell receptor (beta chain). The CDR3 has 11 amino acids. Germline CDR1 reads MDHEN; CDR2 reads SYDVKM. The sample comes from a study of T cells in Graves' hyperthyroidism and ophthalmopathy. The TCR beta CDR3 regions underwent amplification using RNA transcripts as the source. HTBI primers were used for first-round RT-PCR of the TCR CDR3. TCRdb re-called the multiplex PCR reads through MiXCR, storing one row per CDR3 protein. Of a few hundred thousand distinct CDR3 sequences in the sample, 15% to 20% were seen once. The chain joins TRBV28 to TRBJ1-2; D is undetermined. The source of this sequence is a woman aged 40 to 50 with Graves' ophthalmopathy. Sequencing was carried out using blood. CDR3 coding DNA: TGTGGGATGGCCCTTAACTATGGCTACACCTTC. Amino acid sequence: CGMALNYGYTF.